This T cell receptor (beta chain) was sequenced for a study of T cells in Graves' hyperthyroidism and ophthalmopathy. Diagnosing involved the use of clinical symptoms, serum thyroxine and TRAb, thyroid ultrasound and orbital computed tomography. PBMCs stemmed from approximately 9.1 ml fresh peripheral blood. The V segment lost 6 bases and the J segment 11 bases; nucleotides outside the gene matches: 14. Germline assignment: CDR1 LGHDT and CDR2 YNNKEL (reference sequence). The CDR3 runs to 14 residues. The table lists this clonotype with a few counts. RNA transcripts provided the source from which TCR beta CDR3 regions were amplified. With the HTBI primer set, the TCR CDR3 went through a first round of RT-PCR. TCRdb redid the calling of the multiplex PCR reads with MiXCR, one entry per CDR3 protein. The repertoire consists of about 700,000 distinct CDR3 sequences, with roughly 15% occurring once and the leading ten covering roughly 10%.

This receptor was taken from a woman between 18 and 30 years old with Graves' hyperthyroidism. Sequencing input: blood. The rearrangement uses TRBV3-1 and TRBJ2-5, with TRBD1 matching over 8 bases. The DNA for the CDR3 is TGTGCCAGCAGTCCCCAGTCAGGGGGCGTCAAACAGTACTTC. Its protein is CASSPQSGGVKQYF.